The rows below give T cell receptor beta chains drawn from one sample of a study of T cell repertoires in aging, cancer and after chemotherapy. TCRdb used MiXCR to reprocess the multiplex PCR reads, holding one entry per CDR3 protein. The sample carries around 4,600 distinct CDR3 sequences, 25% to 30% recorded once. Sequenced sample: blood. The source of these receptors is a human donor in good health. CDR3s include the opening cysteine and the closing phenylalanine or tryptophan. A D gene is named only where the DNA matches it firmly. Clone sizes are given selectively: once, few, many, or a class where the clone is expanded.

V gene,D gene,J gene,clone size,CDR3 protein,CDR3 DNA
TRBV7-6,TRBD1,TRBJ1-2,few,CASSLYTPGQDYGYTF,TGTGCCAGCAGCTTATATACTCCGGGACAGGACTATGGCTACACCTTC
TRBV18,-,TRBJ1-5,-,CASSLDSNSNQPQHF,TGTGCCAGCTCTTTAGACAGCAATAGCAATCAGCCCCAGCATTTT
TRBV30,-,TRBJ2-5,-,CAWSGVRETQYF,TGTGCCTGGAGTGGAGTCAGGGAGACCCAGTACTTC
TRBV5-1,-,TRBJ1-1,-,CASGVGVNTEAFF,TGCGCCAGCGGGGTTGGAGTGAACACTGAAGCTTTCTTT
TRBV20-1,-,TRBJ2-7,-,CSAREVVTIYEQYF,TGCAGTGCTAGAGAGGTTGTGACGATCTACGAGCAGTACTTC
TRBV18,TRBD1,TRBJ2-7,medium-sized,CASSPDRVRSYEQYF,TGTGCCAGCTCACCAGACAGGGTCCGCTCCTACGAGCAGTACTTC
TRBV12-3/TRBV12-4,TRBD2,TRBJ2-3,few,CASSPSKSGRVTDTQYF,TGTGCCAGCAGCCCTTCGAAGAGCGGGAGGGTAACAGATACGCAGTATTTT
TRBV6-1,-,TRBJ1-6,medium-sized,CASSEQTDNSPLHF,TGTGCCAGCAGTGAACAGACCGATAATTCACCCCTCCACTTT
TRBV7-9,-,TRBJ2-1,-,CASSLPALGNEQFF,TGTGCCAGCAGCTTACCAGCCCTAGGCAATGAGCAGTTCTTC
TRBV12-3/TRBV12-4,TRBD2,TRBJ2-2,-,CASRGLAGGPDTGELFF,TGTGCCAGCAGGGGACTAGCGGGAGGGCCCGACACCGGGGAGCTGTTTTTT
TRBV6-6,-,TRBJ1-2,-,CASSPGRAYGYTF,TGTGCCAGCAGCCCAGGACGGGCCTATGGCTACACCTTC
TRBV20-1,TRBD2,TRBJ2-7,-,CSASALAGVEQYF,TGCAGTGCTAGTGCACTAGCGGGAGTCGAGCAGTACTTC
TRBV5-4,-,TRBJ1-2,few,CASSSPRGGQYGYTF,TGTGCCAGCAGCTCCCCTCGGGGGGGCCAGTATGGCTACACCTTC
TRBV6-5,-,TRBJ2-1,medium-sized,CASSEPGYEQFF,TGTGCCAGCAGTGAACCAGGCTATGAGCAGTTCTTC
TRBV6-5,-,TRBJ1-1,-,CASSKGSGGWVTEAFF,TGTGCCAGCAGCAAAGGGTCTGGCGGTTGGGTCACTGAAGCTTTCTTT
TRBV6-1,-,TRBJ1-4,medium-sized,CASSGGVYGEKLFF,TGTGCCAGCAGTGGAGGGGTGTATGGTGAAAAACTGTTTTTT
TRBV6-1,-,TRBJ1-2,-,CASKITTVSNYGYTF,TGTGCCAGCAAGATAACAACAGTGTCTAACTATGGCTACACCTTC
TRBV12-3/TRBV12-4,-,TRBJ1-1,few,CASCRNQGTEAFF,TGTGCCAGCTGCAGAAACCAAGGCACTGAAGCTTTCTTT
TRBV5-1,-,TRBJ1-6,-,CASSPGTDPVGGNSPLHF,TGCGCCAGCAGCCCCGGGACCGACCCGGTGGGGGGCAATTCACCCCTCCACTTT
TRBV20-1,-,TRBJ1-3,-,CSADPGVFGNTIYF,TGCAGTGCTGACCCTGGGGTGTTTGGAAACACCATATATTTT
TRBV29-1,-,TRBJ2-1,medium-sized,CSAERPTASYNEQFF,TGCAGCGCTGAGAGGCCGACGGCCTCCTACAATGAGCAGTTCTTC
TRBV19,-,TRBJ1-2,medium-sized,CASSRGRDYGYTF,TGTGCCAGTAGTCGCGGCAGGGACTATGGCTACACCTTC
TRBV28,TRBD1,TRBJ1-4,-,CASSLFRQGGLEKLFF,TGTGCCAGCAGTTTATTCCGACAGGGGGGACTAGAAAAACTGTTTTTT
TRBV29-1,TRBD1,TRBJ2-2,medium-sized,CSAGQGTGELFF,TGCAGCGCTGGACAGGGCACCGGGGAGCTGTTTTTT
TRBV20-1,-,TRBJ2-7,few,CSAMGPTSDSEQYF,TGCAGTGCTATGGGACCCACATCTGACTCCGAGCAGTACTTC
TRBV6-5,-,TRBJ2-1,-,CASSDSTYNEQFF,TGTGCCAGTAGTGATAGCACCTACAATGAGCAGTTCTTC
TRBV4-3,-,TRBJ2-1,-,CASSRGTDPTNNEQFF,TGCGCCAGCAGCCGAGGGACCGACCCCACGAACAATGAGCAGTTCTTC
TRBV12-3/TRBV12-4,TRBD2,TRBJ2-2,few,CASSLVAGGPTGELFF,TGTGCCAGCAGTTTAGTAGCGGGAGGGCCGACCGGGGAGCTGTTTTTT
TRBV4-1,TRBD2,TRBJ2-7,-,CASSQGGSGGIYEQYF,TGCGCCAGCAGCCAAGGGGGAAGCGGGGGAATATACGAGCAGTACTTC
TRBV30,-,TRBJ1-1,-,CAWSPGDRENTEAFF,TGTGCCTGGAGTCCGGGGGACCGGGAGAACACTGAAGCTTTCTTT
TRBV30,-,TRBJ2-5,medium-sized,CAWSVGPNSGYQETQYF,TGTGCCTGGAGTGTAGGCCCTAATTCCGGGTACCAAGAGACCCAGTACTTC
TRBV19,TRBD1,TRBJ2-6,medium-sized,CASTRTGSSGANVLTF,TGTGCCAGTACCAGGACAGGAAGCTCTGGGGCCAACGTCCTGACTTTC
TRBV20-1,TRBD2,TRBJ2-5,-,CSARAGLAVQETQYF,TGCAGTGCTAGGGCCGGACTAGCGGTCCAAGAGACCCAGTACTTC
TRBV9,-,TRBJ2-1,few,CASSVAGVSNEQFF,TGTGCCAGCAGCGTAGCCGGAGTTAGCAATGAGCAGTTCTTC
TRBV10-3,-,TRBJ2-7,few,CAISLGRGRGDEQYF,TGTGCCATCAGTCTTGGGCGGGGCAGGGGGGACGAGCAGTACTTC
TRBV5-1,-,TRBJ2-7,-,CASSLDLSSVASYEQYF,TGCGCCAGCAGCTTGGATTTGAGTAGCGTCGCCTCCTACGAGCAGTACTTC
TRBV6-4,TRBD2,TRBJ2-2,-,CASSERGANTGELFF,TGTGCCAGCAGTGAGCGGGGGGCGAACACCGGGGAGCTGTTTTTT
TRBV6-5,-,TRBJ1-5,-,CASGVYGNQPQHF,TGTGCCAGCGGGGTTTATGGCAATCAGCCCCAGCATTTT
TRBV19,TRBD1,TRBJ2-4,medium-sized,CASTPRTGTKNIQYF,TGTGCCAGTACTCCCCGGACAGGGACCAAAAACATTCAGTACTTC
TRBV18,-,TRBJ1-2,-,CASSRTEDYGYTF,TGTGCCAGCTCGCGGACGGAAGACTATGGCTACACCTTC
TRBV7-2,TRBD2,TRBJ2-3,few,CASSSGLAGGFADTQYF,TGTGCCAGCAGCTCGGGACTAGCGGGAGGATTTGCAGATACGCAGTATTTT
TRBV6-1,TRBD1,TRBJ2-2,-,CASSIRYRGVLGTGELFF,TGTGCCAGCAGTATTCGTTACAGGGGAGTCTTGGGGACCGGGGAGCTGTTTTTT
TRBV27,-,TRBJ2-5,few,CASSLIPGLQETQYF,TGTGCCAGCAGTCTTATACCGGGACTCCAAGAGACCCAGTACTTC
TRBV12-3/TRBV12-4,-,TRBJ1-5,once,CASSFFNQPQHF,TGTGCCAGCAGTTTCTTTAATCAGCCCCAGCATTTT
TRBV5-4,-,TRBJ2-5,-,CASSLGQGQETQYF,TGTGCCAGCAGCTTGGGGCAGGGTCAAGAGACCCAGTACTTC
TRBV6-2/TRBV6-3,TRBD1,TRBJ2-5,medium-sized,CASSYRRGETQYF,TGTGCCAGCAGTTACCGCAGGGGGGAGACCCAGTACTTC
TRBV11-2,-,TRBJ2-1,few,CASSLEPLVSYNEQFF,TGTGCCAGCAGCTTAGAGCCACTGGTCTCCTACAATGAGCAGTTCTTC
TRBV24-1,-,TRBJ2-3,medium-sized,CATSVSRDTQYF,TGTGCCACCAGTGTTAGCAGAGATACGCAGTATTTT
TRBV19,-,TRBJ2-1,medium-sized,CASSRFNEQFF,TGTGCCAGTAGTAGATTTAATGAGCAGTTCTTC
TRBV5-1,-,TRBJ2-3,once,CATKPIGTDTQYF,TGCGCCACTAAGCCTATAGGCACAGATACGCAGTATTTT
TRBV4-3,-,TRBJ1-3,-,CASSQQPGPRNTIYF,TGCGCCAGCAGCCAGCAACCCGGGCCGAGAAACACCATATATTTT
TRBV6-5,-,TRBJ1-1,medium-sized,CASSYGSTEAFF,TGTGCCAGCAGTTACGGGAGCACTGAAGCTTTCTTT
TRBV5-6,-,TRBJ2-3,medium-sized,CASSLVGRGRGVASTDTQYF,TGTGCCAGCAGCTTGGTTGGGAGGGGCAGGGGCGTCGCTAGCACAGATACGCAGTATTTT